A single sample is the source of the 31 T cell receptor beta chains below, sequenced in a study of blood T cell repertoires in COVID-19. Clones were read by immunoSEQ multiplex PCR, and TCRdb kept only the in-frame ones, dropping some. The data contain hundreds of thousands of clones, 86% of them singletons. Sample: PBMCs or T cells enriched from blood (not recorded which). These receptor sequences come from a woman in her fifties or sixties in a cohort exposed to, infected with or recovered from COVID-19 (not recorded which).

CDR3 amino acids: CASSQDREGHLISYEQYF. CDR3 sequence (DNA): TGCGCCAGCAGCCAAGATCGGGAGGGACATCTTATCTCCTACGAGCAGTACTTC. The genes are TRBV4-1 and TRBJ2-7; 8 bases align to TRBD2. Losses at the gene ends were 0 bases for V and 0 bases for J; bases not matched to a gene: 10. CDR1 and CDR2 from the germline V gene are MGHRA and YSYEKL. CDR3 length: 18 amino acids.

The chain joins TRBV7-2 to TRBJ1-1, with D possibly TRBD1 on 6 matching bases. Germline CDR1 SGHTA, CDR2 FQGNSA. V was shortened by 2 bases and J by 7 bases, with 14 bases between the two germline ends. CDR3 length equals 14 residues. CDR3 DNA sequence: TGTGCCAGCAGCTTATTTTTGGGGGCGGGTGAAGCTTTCTTT. Its protein product is CASSLFLGAGEAFF.

The V and J genes are TRBV27 and TRBJ1-1; D is uncertain. V dropped 0 bases and J dropped 1 base, with 9 bases sitting between them. The CDR3 totals 15 residues. Germline CDR1 is MNHEY and CDR2 is SMNVEV (reference sequence). The CDR3 nucleotides are TGTGCCAGCAGTTTATCTGAGACACCGAACACTGAAGCTTTCTTT. Translating it yields CASSLSETPNTEAFF.

The V and J genes are TRBV10-2 and TRBJ1-6; D is undetermined. The ends were cut back, 6 bases at V and 14 bases at J, with 14 bases in the middle. From germline, CDR1 is WSHSY and CDR2 SAAADI. The CDR3 spans 12 residues. Written as DNA, the CDR3 is TGCGCCAGCAGCTTCAACCTATTCACCCTCCACTTT. This codes for CASSFNLFTLHF.

The chain joins TRBV7-4 to TRBJ1-5; 7 bases agree with TRBD1. The CDR3 is made up of 16 amino acids. Germline V gene data show CDR1 as SGHVT and CDR2 as SQSDAQ. J lost 5 bases, V lost 5 bases, and 12 bases had no gene match. CDR3 residues: CASSMPDRAKHQPQHF. CDR3 coding DNA: TGTGCCAGCAGCATGCCAGACAGGGCGAAGCATCAGCCCCAGCATTTT.

The chain has TRBV12-1 and TRBJ2-4; no DNA check was done on the table's D call, TRBD1. TRBV12-1 is classified as a pseudogene. The CDR3 is 21 amino acids. In DNA form, the CDR3 reads TGTGCCAGCAGCTTTATGATTCTCGGTGGGGGACAGGGGCCCCCTTGTAACATTCAGTACTTC. Amino acid sequence: CASSFMILGGGQGPPCNIQYF.

The V and J genes are TRBV5-1 and TRBJ1-2; 10 nucleotides match TRBD1. V lost 3 bases, J lost 1 base, and 3 bases stayed unmatched. CDR1 and CDR2 (germline): SGHRS, YFSETQ. The CDR3 totals 15 residues. This chain's CDR3 is CASSSGTGDNYGYTF. CDR3 sequence (DNA): TGCGCCAGCAGCTCCGGGACAGGGGATAACTATGGCTACACCTTC.

The chain has TRBV30 and TRBJ1-2, with 7 bases matching TRBD1. Germline values: CDR1 GTSNPN, CDR2 SVGIG (reference sequence). Unmatched junction bases numbered 11, after V lost 3 bases and J lost 7 bases. The CDR3 covers 14 residues. The CDR3 nucleotides read TGTGCCTGGAGGGGAATCGACAGGGAAGCTGGCTACACCTTC. Translated: CAWRGIDREAGYTF.

The chain joins TRBV11-1 to TRBJ2-1; D call uncertain. The CDR3 length is 12 residues. Trimming cost V 1 base and J 5 bases, with 3 bases left between them. CDR1 and CDR2 (germline): SGHAT, FQDESV (reference sequence). CDR3 residues: CASSLVDNEQFF. CDR3 DNA: TGTGCCAGCAGCTTAGTAGACAATGAGCAGTTCTTC.

The genes are TRBV5-1 and TRBJ2-5, with a tentative D call TRBD2 (5 bases). This CDR3 has 13 amino acids. The germline gives CDR1 SGHRS, CDR2 YFSETQ. Between the trimmed V and J ends, which lost 1 base and 4 bases, there was a span of 8 bases. Here the CDR3 reads CASSLNEGETQYF. In DNA form, the CDR3 reads TGCGCCAGCAGCTTGAACGAGGGAGAGACCCAGTACTTC.

Of note for this clone: Other DNA sequences in the sample encode the same CDR3. V gene TRBV12-3 or TRBV12-4 combines with J gene TRBJ2-1, with D tentatively TRBD1 (5 bases). The V and J ends lost 5 bases and 10 bases respectively, with 12 bases between them. The CDR3 extends over 12 amino acids. CDR3: CASSPQGNEQFF. CDR3 DNA sequence: TGTGCCAGCAGTCCTCAGGGTAACGAGCAGTTCTTC.

V usage is TRBV6-5 and J usage is TRBJ2-7, with a possible D match to TRBD1 (5 bases). The CDR3 extends over 15 amino acids. The V gene's germline CDR1 is MNHEY and CDR2 SVGAGI. The V end lost 2 bases, the J end lost 3 bases, and 14 bases lay between the germline ends. The CDR3 DNA reads TGTGCCAGCAGTTACGAGACAACAGGAAGCTACGAGCAGTACTTC. Encoded protein: CASSYETTGSYEQYF.

The chain has TRBV29-1 and TRBJ1-1; D might be TRBD1 (6 bases). The CDR3 runs to 13 residues. The V end was cut by 0 bases, the J end by 12 bases, with 17 bases between. CDR1 is SQVTM, CDR2 ANQGSEA, per germline. CDR3: CSVEDRSRGYPFF. The DNA of the CDR3 is TGCAGCGTTGAAGATCGGTCCAGGGGCTATCCTTTCTTT.

The chain links TRBV5-4 to TRBJ1-4, with TRBD1 as a possible D gene (6 bases). V shed 4 bases and J shed 3 bases, with 10 bases lying between them. The CDR3 is 14 residues long. Germline lookup yields CDR1 SGHNT and CDR2 YYREEE (reference sequence). Here the CDR3 reads CASSRDNANEKLFF. The CDR3 DNA sequence: TGTGCCAGCAGCCGGGACAACGCTAATGAAAAACTGTTTTTT.

The chain is built from TRBV11-2 and TRBJ2-5; 10 nucleotides line up with TRBD2. The ends lost 1 base at V and 9 bases at J; junction bases unmatched: 2. CDR3 length equals 13 residues. Per germline, CDR1 SGHAT and CDR2 FQNNGV. The CDR3 DNA sequence: TGTGCCAGCAGCTTAGCGCTAGCGGGGGCCCAGTACTTC. It is translated as CASSLALAGAQYF.

The V gene is TRBV5-1, the J gene TRBJ2-5; 10 bases agree with TRBD1. V was pared by 3 bases and J by 4 bases, with 6 bases of the junction left unmatched. The germline V gene encodes CDR1 SGHRS and CDR2 YFSETQ. This CDR3 is built from 15 residues. Here the CDR3 DNA reads TGCGCCAGCAGCTCCTCCGGGACAGGGGTAGAGACCCAGTACTTC. Its protein product is CASSSSGTGVETQYF.

The J gene is TRBJ2-5, the V gene TRBV27, with 12 bases that match TRBD2. With 8 bases clipped from V and 5 bases from J, the junction kept 6 bases outside the gene matches. Germline loops: CDR1 MNHEY, CDR2 SMNVEV (reference sequence). The CDR3 loop spans 14 amino acids. In DNA, the CDR3 is TGTGCCAGCTGTTGGACTAGCGGGGCGGAGACCCAGTACTTC. Protein product: CASCWTSGAETQYF.

V usage is TRBV9 and J usage is TRBJ1-1; 10 positions agree with TRBD1. Looked up from germline, CDR1 is SGDLS and CDR2 is YYNGEE. V lost 4 bases to trimming and J lost 1 base; unmatched junction nucleotides: 7. The CDR3 sequence is 16 residues long. In DNA, the CDR3 is TGTGCCAGCAGCCCGAGGGGGACAGGGGAGAACACTGAAGCTTTCTTT. As protein: CASSPRGTGENTEAFF. Full variable domain (remainder filled in from reference TRBV9 and TRBJ1-1): DSGVTQTPKHLITATGQRVTLRCSPRSGDLSVYWYQQSLDQGLQFLIQYYNGEERAKGNILERFSAQQFPDLHSELNLSSLELGDSALYFCASSPRGTGENTEAFFGQGTRLTVV.

The rearrangement joins TRBV5-4 to TRBJ1-1; D may be TRBD1 (5 bases). This CDR3 is built from 15 residues. Trimming stripped 4 bases from V and 8 bases from J, with 21 bases between. CDR1 and CDR2 from the germline V gene are SGHNT and YYREEE (reference sequence). CDR3 DNA: TGTGCCAGCAGCCGACCCCCAGGGCAGGGTACCGAAGCTTTCTTT. Protein product: CASSRPPGQGTEAFF.

This chain connects TRBV5-6 to TRBJ1-2; D is ambiguous. V shed 2 bases and J shed 4 bases, with 12 bases lying between them. Germline CDR1 and CDR2: SGHDT and YYEEEE. The CDR3 totals 14 residues. The CDR3 protein is CASSFSLSAYGYTF. CDR3 DNA: TGTGCCAGCAGCTTTAGCCTTTCCGCCTATGGCTACACCTTC.

This clone was detected only once. The J gene is TRBJ2-1, the V gene TRBV12-3 or TRBV12-4; 7 nucleotides agree with TRBD2. CDR3 length: 13 residues. Trimming at V came to 4 bases and at J to 5 bases, leaving 2 bases not matched to a gene. The CDR3 is CASSSGLHNEQFF. The CDR3 DNA sequence: TGTGCCAGCAGTTCGGGACTACACAATGAGCAGTTCTTC.

In this sample, this clone turned up a few times. J is TRBJ1-2 and V is TRBV11-2; D gene uncertain. Germline V gives CDR1 SGHAT, CDR2 FQNNGV. V was cut by 1 base and J by 7 bases, with 10 bases left in between. The CDR3 runs to 13 residues. CDR3 nucleotides: TGTGCCAGCAGCTTAGGCCAGATTCGTGGCTACACCTTC. Translating gives CASSLGQIRGYTF.

The rearrangement uses TRBV4-3 and TRBJ2-1; 10 bases map to TRBD2. The CDR3 runs 17 residues. Germline V gene data show CDR1 as LGHNA and CDR2 as YSLEER. The J segment lost 4 bases and the V segment lost 4 bases, leaving 10 bases of the junction unmatched. The CDR3 sequence is CASSLAAGGLIYNEQFF. The CDR3 region has the DNA TGCGCCAGCAGCCTAGCAGCGGGGGGGCTCATATACAATGAGCAGTTCTTC.

The chain combines TRBV19 with TRBJ2-5; TRBD1 matches 7 bases. V shed 3 bases, J shed 1 base, and the junction held 2 bases outside the gene matches. Looked up from germline, CDR1 is LNHDA and CDR2 is SQIVND (reference sequence). This CDR3 is 14 amino acids long. The CDR3 region has the DNA TGTGCCAGTAGTATTGGGACAGCCCAAGAGACCCAGTACTTC. Translation: CASSIGTAQETQYF.

The chain uses TRBV4-2 and TRBJ2-5; 10 bases are a match to TRBD2. Germline lookup yields CDR1 LGHNA and CDR2 YNFKEQ. CDR3 length: 17 residues. The ends lost 0 bases at V and 2 bases at J; junction bases unmatched: 6. The CDR3 DNA sequence: TGTGCCAGCAGCCAAGAATGGAGCGGGGGGGGGCAAGAGACCCAGTACTTC. Protein: CASSQEWSGGGQETQYF.

There are many counts of this clone. The J gene is TRBJ2-5, the V gene TRBV6-1, with D possibly TRBD2 on 6 matching bases. The V gene lost 2 bases and the J gene lost 4 bases, with 17 bases spanning the gap. CDR3 length: 16 residues. Per germline, CDR1 MNHNS and CDR2 SASEGT. The CDR3 is CASSERRAVAVETQYF. CDR3 nucleotide sequence: TGTGCCAGCAGTGAAAGGAGGGCGGTGGCTGTAGAGACCCAGTACTTC.

The chain uses TRBV6-5 and TRBJ1-3; D remains unclear. The length of the CDR3 is 14 residues. V was trimmed by 5 bases and J by 1 base, leaving 9 bases between them. The V gene's germline CDR1 is MNHEY and CDR2 SVGAGI. The CDR3 spells CASSIQKSGNTIYF. CDR3 sequence (DNA): TGTGCCAGCAGTATACAGAAGTCTGGAAACACCATATATTTT.

This clone appeared a few times. The V call is TRBV24-1, the J call TRBJ2-1; 7 bases line up with TRBD2. The CDR3 covers 16 residues. From germline, CDR1 is KGHDR and CDR2 SFDVKD. Unmatched junction bases numbered 8, after V lost 0 bases and J lost 7 bases. Here the CDR3 reads CATSDLRFGGSNEQFF. In DNA form, the CDR3 reads TGTGCCACCAGTGATTTGCGGTTCGGGGGGTCTAATGAGCAGTTCTTC.

CDR3 coding DNA: TGTGCCAGCAGTTACCGTCTTAATCAGCCCCAGCATTTT. Protein product: CASSYRLNQPQHF. The chain carries TRBV6-2 or TRBV6-3 and TRBJ1-5; the D is unclear. The length of the CDR3 is 13 residues. Looked up from germline, CDR1 is MNHEY and CDR2 is SVGEGT. Trimming cost V 2 bases and J 4 bases, with 6 bases left between them.

The chain carries TRBV7-2 and TRBJ2-7, with TRBD2 matching 10 bases. This CDR3 comprises 15 residues. Germline values: CDR1 SGHTA, CDR2 FQGNSA. Trimming removed 5 bases from V and 4 bases from J; junction bases left unmatched: 8. CDR3 coding DNA: TGTGCCAGCAGCAGTAGCAGCGGGGGGGCTTACGAGCAGTACTTC. Amino acid sequence: CASSSSSGGAYEQYF.

This chain connects TRBV6-5 to TRBJ1-1, with 7 bases identical to TRBD1. Losses at the gene ends were 6 bases for V and 5 bases for J; bases not matched to a gene: 6. The CDR3 runs 13 residues. Germline V gives CDR1 MNHEY, CDR2 SVGAGI. The CDR3, as DNA: TGTGCCAGCAGCTACAGGGGATTAACTGAAGCTTTCTTT. Translation: CASSYRGLTEAFF.